The source of this TCR beta chain is a study of blood T cell repertoires in COVID-19. Clones were read by immunoSEQ multiplex PCR, and TCRdb kept only the in-frame ones, dropping some. This repertoire shows about 340,000 clones, about nine tenths found once; its top ten account for 6% to 8.5%. This CDR3 comprises 15 residues. Germline V gene sequence: CDR1 SGDLS, CDR2 YYNGEE. V trimming: 0 bases; J trimming: 4 bases; junction bases outside the gene matches: 0. Enrollment of patients from Seattle took place during active infection, with longitudinal follow-up. The receptor was isolated from an older woman with COVID-19, enrolled during active disease. The chain employs TRBV9 and TRBJ2-2, with 10 nucleotides matching TRBD1. Input material: peripheral blood. In DNA, the CDR3 is TGTGCCAGCAGCGTAGGACAGGGGGCCACCGGGGAGCTGTTTTTT. Protein: CASSVGQGATGELFF. The variable domain in full, completed from reference TRBV9 and TRBJ2-2, reads DSGVTQTPKHLITATGQRVTLRCSPRSGDLSVYWYQQSLDQGLQFLIQYYNGEERAKGNILERFSAQQFPDLHSELNLSSLELGDSALYFCASSVGQGATGELFFGEGSRLTVL.